This T cell receptor beta chain was identified during a study of T cell responses to AZD1222 COVID-19 vaccine. Clones were sequenced by immunoSEQ multiplex PCR, and TCRdb holds only the in-frame ones, with some missing. The table has around 200,000 clones, approximately 94% seen once. The germline gives CDR1 KGHSH, CDR2 LQKENI. Trimming took off 2 bases at V and 3 bases at J, with 7 bases between the two ends. The CDR3 is 13 amino acids. This sequence was found in an adult who received the AZD1222 COVID-19 vaccine. Sequenced here: peripheral blood, sampled 28 days after the second AZD1222 dose. The chain is built from TRBV18 and TRBJ1-1; D is unclear. CDR3 DNA sequence: TGTGCCAGCTCACCAGGTTTCGACACTGAAGCTTTCTTT. It codes for CASSPGFDTEAFF.